These 3 T cell receptor beta chains came from one sample sequenced in a study of cytomegalovirus exposure and HLA in healthy donors. Primers: 60 Vbeta forward and 13 Jbeta reverse. TCRdb's copy holds only in-frame clones and misses some; the assay was immunoSEQ multiplex PCR. The sample has approximately 120,000 clones, around 85% seen once. Sequencing was done on a sample of PBMCs. The receptors were gathered from a young woman in good health and CMV-seropositive.

This chain links TRBV4-2 with TRBJ2-1, with D possibly matching TRBD1 (5 bases). The germline V and J ends were trimmed by 4 bases and 6 bases, with 10 bases remaining between them. The V gene's germline CDR1 is LGHNA and CDR2 YNFKEQ. The length of the CDR3 is 13 residues. The CDR3 nucleotides are TGTGCCAGCAGCCCCCAGGGCGTCAATGAGCAGTTCTTC. Translation: CASSPQGVNEQFF.

The chain employs TRBV2 and TRBJ1-2, with D uncertain. There are 14 residues in the CDR3. The germline V and J ends were trimmed by 1 base and 7 bases, with 13 bases remaining between them. Germline V gene sequence: CDR1 SNHLY, CDR2 FYNNEI. Written as DNA, the CDR3 is TGTGCCAGCAGTGAAGGCGGGAGGGTTTTTGGCTACACCTTC. It codes for CASSEGGRVFGYTF.

This sequence joins TRBV28 and TRBJ1-2; D is uncertain. V lost 6 bases and J lost 6, with 5 bases in between. Germline V lookup: CDR1 MDHEN, CDR2 SYDVKM. There are 10 residues in the CDR3. Here the CDR3 reads CASRFDGYTF. The CDR3 bases are TGTGCCAGCAGGTTCGATGGCTACACCTTC.